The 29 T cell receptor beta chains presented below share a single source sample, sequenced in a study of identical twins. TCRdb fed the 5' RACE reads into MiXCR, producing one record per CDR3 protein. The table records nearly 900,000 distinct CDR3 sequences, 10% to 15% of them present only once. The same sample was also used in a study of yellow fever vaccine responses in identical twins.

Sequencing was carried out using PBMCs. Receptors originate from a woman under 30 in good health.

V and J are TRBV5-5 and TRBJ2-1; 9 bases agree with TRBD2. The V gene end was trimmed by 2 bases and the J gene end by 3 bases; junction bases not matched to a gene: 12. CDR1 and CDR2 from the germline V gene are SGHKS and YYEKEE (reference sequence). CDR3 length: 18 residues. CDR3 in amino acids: CASSFAFAGGPNYNEQFF. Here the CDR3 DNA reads TGTGCCAGCAGCTTTGCTTTTGCGGGAGGGCCTAACTACAATGAGCAGTTCTTC.

CDR3 sequence: CASIQYEQYF. The CDR3 nucleotides read TGTGCCAGCATTCAATACGAGCAGTACTTC. The genes are TRBV27 and TRBJ2-7, with D unclear. The CDR3 covers 10 residues. Looked up from germline, CDR1 is MNHEY and CDR2 is SMNVEV (reference sequence). The V and J ends lost 7 bases and 4 bases respectively, with 5 bases between them.

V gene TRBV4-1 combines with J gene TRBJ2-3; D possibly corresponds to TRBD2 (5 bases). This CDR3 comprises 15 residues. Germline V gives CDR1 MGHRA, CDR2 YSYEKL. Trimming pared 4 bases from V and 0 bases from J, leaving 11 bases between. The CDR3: CASSRERKSTDTQYF. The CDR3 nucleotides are TGCGCCAGCAGCCGGGAGCGGAAAAGCACAGATACGCAGTATTTT.

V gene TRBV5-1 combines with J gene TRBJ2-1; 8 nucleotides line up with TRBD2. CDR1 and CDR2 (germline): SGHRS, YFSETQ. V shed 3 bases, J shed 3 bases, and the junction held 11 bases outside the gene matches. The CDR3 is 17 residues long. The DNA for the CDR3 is TGCGCCAGCAGCTCCCCCGAGCGGGGGTTCCTCTACAATGAGCAGTTCTTC. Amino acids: CASSSPERGFLYNEQFF.

DNA of the CDR3: TGTGCCAGCAGCTTAGTCGGGGGAGGGGACTACAATGAGCAGTTCTTC. Its translation: CASSLVGGGDYNEQFF. This sequence joins TRBV7-8 and TRBJ2-1, with 7 bases aligning to TRBD2. The CDR3 spans 16 residues. V lost 1 base and J lost 3; bases outside the gene matches: 6. Germline V gives CDR1 SGHVS, CDR2 FQNEAQ.

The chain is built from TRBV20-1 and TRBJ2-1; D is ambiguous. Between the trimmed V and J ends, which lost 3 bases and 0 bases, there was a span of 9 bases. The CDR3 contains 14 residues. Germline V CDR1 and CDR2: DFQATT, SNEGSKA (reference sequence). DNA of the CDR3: TGCAGTGCTAGTTTTGTAAGCTCCTACAATGAGCAGTTCTTC. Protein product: CSASFVSSYNEQFF.

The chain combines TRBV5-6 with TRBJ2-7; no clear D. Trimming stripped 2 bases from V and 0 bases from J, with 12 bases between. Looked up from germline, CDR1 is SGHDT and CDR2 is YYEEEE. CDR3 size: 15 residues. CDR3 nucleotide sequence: TGTGCCAGCAGCTTACTGGGCCCCTACTCCTACGAGCAGTACTTC. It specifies CASSLLGPYSYEQYF.

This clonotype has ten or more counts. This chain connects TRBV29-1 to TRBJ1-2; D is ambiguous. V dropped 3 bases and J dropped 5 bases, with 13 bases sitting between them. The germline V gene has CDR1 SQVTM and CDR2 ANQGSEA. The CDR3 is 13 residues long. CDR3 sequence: CSVDGSPAYGYTF. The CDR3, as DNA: TGCAGCGTTGATGGCAGCCCCGCTTATGGCTACACCTTC.

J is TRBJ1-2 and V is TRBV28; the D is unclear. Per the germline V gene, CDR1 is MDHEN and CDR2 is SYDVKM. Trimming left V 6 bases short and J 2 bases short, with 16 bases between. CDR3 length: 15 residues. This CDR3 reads CASSYSPDANYGYTF. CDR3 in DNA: TGTGCCAGCAGCTACAGCCCGGACGCAAACTATGGCTACACCTTC.

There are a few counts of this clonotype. CDR3 residues: CASSPGQGRDEQFF. The CDR3 coding sequence is TGTGCCAGCAGCCCGGGACAGGGTCGTGATGAGCAGTTCTTC. The gene calls are TRBV2 and TRBJ2-1, with TRBD1 matching over 9 bases. Germline values: CDR1 SNHLY, CDR2 FYNNEI. The CDR3 runs to 14 residues. After removal of 6 bases from V and 8 bases from J, the junction contained 8 bases not matched to a gene.

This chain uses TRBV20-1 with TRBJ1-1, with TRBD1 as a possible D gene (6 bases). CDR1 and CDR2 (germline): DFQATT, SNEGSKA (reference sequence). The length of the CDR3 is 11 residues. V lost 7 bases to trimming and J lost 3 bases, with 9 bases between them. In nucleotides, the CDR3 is TGCAGTGTCGGGGGGCACACTGAAGCTTTCTTT. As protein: CSVGGHTEAFF.

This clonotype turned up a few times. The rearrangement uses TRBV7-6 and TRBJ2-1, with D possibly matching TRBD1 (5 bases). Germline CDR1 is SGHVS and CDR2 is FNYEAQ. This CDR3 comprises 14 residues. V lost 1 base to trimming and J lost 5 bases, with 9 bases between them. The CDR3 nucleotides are TGTGCCAGCAGCTTAGGCGGCAGGGACAATGAGCAGTTCTTC. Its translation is CASSLGGRDNEQFF.

Written as DNA, the CDR3 is TGTGCCAGCAGCCCCACGAACGGCCACGAGCAGTACGTC. Protein product: CASSPTNGHEQYV. The chain employs TRBV28 and TRBJ2-7; D is ambiguous. V lost 6 bases to trimming and J lost 5 bases, with 14 bases between them. The CDR3 consists of 13 residues. In germline, CDR1 is MDHEN, CDR2 SYDVKM.

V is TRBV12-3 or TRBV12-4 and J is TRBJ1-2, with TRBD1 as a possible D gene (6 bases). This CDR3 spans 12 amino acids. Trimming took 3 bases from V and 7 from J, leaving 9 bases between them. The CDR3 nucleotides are TGTGCCAGCAGTTTCGGCAGGGGTGGCTACACCTTC. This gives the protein CASSFGRGGYTF.

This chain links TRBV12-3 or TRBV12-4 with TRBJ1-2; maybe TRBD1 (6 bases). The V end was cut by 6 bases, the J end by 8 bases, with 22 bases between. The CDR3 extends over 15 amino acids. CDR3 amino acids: CASSRVQPGGRGYTF. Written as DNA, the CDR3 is TGTGCCAGCAGCCGCGTCCAACCCGGGGGGCGCGGCTACACCTTC.

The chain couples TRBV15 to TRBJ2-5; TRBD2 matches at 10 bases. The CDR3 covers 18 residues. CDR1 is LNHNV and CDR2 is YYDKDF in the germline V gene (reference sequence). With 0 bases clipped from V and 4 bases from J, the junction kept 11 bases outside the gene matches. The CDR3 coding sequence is TGTGCCACCAGCAGAGACCTACTCCTAGCGGGAGCGTCAGAGACCCAGTACTTC. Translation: CATSRDLLLAGASETQYF.

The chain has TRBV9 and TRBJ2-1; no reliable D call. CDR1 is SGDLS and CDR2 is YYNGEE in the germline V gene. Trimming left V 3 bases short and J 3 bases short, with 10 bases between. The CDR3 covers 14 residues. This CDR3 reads CASSAGSYYNEQFF. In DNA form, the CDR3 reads TGTGCCAGCAGCGCGGGTTCCTACTACAATGAGCAGTTCTTC.

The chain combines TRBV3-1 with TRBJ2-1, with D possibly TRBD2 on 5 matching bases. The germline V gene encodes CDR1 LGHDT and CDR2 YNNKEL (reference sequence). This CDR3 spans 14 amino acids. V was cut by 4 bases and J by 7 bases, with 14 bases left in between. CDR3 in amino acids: CASSPGRPMNEQFF. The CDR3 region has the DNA TGTGCCAGCAGCCCGGGGAGACCAATGAATGAGCAGTTCTTC.

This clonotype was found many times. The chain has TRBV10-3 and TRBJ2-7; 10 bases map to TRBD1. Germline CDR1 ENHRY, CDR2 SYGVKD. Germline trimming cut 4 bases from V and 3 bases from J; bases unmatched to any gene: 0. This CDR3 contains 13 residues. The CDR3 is CAISGDRGYEQYV. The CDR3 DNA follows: TGTGCCATCAGTGGGGACAGGGGCTACGAGCAGTACGTC.

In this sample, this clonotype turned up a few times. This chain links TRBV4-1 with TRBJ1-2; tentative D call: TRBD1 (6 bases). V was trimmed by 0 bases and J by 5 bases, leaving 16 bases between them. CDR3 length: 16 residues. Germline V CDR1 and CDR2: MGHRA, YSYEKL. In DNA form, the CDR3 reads TGCGCCAGCAGCCAAGATCACCGGGGGGCGAGGTATGGCTACACCTTC. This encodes CASSQDHRGARYGYTF.

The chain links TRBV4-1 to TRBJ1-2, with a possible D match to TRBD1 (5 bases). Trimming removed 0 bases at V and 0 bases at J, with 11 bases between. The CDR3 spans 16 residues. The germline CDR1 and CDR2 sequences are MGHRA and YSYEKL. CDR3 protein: CASSQEGVGTNYGYTF. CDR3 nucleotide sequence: TGCGCCAGCAGCCAAGAGGGGGTCGGTACTAACTATGGCTACACCTTC.

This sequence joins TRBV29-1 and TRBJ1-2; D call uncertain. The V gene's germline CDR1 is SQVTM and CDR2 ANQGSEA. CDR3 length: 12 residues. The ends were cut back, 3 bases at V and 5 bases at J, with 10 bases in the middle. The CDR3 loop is CSVEVEIYGYTF. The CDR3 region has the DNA TGCAGCGTTGAGGTAGAGATATATGGCTACACCTTC.

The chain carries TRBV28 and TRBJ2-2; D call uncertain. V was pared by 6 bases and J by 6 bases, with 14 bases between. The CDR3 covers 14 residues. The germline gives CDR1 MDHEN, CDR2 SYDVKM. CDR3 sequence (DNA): TGTGCCAGCAGACCCGGTCCAGCGTCCGGGGAGCTGTTTTTT. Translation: CASRPGPASGELFF. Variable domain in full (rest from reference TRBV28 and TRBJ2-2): DVKVTQSSRYLVKRTGEKVFLECVQDMDHENMFWYRQDPGLGLRLIYFSYDVKMKEKGDIPEGYSVSREKKERFSLILESASTNQTSMYLCASRPGPASGELFFGEGSRLTVL.

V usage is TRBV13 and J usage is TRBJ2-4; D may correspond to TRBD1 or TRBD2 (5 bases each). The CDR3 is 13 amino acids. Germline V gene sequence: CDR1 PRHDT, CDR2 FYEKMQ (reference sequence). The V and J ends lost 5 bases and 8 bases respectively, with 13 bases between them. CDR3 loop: CASSKRDLYIQYF. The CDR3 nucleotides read TGTGCCAGCAGCAAAAGGGACCTTTACATTCAGTACTTC.

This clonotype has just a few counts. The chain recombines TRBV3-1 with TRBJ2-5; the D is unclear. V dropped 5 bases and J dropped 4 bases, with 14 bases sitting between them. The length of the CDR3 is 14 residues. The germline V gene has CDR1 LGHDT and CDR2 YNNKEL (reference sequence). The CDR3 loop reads CASSSPEFGETQYF. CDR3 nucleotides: TGTGCCAGCAGCAGTCCGGAGTTTGGAGAGACCCAGTACTTC.

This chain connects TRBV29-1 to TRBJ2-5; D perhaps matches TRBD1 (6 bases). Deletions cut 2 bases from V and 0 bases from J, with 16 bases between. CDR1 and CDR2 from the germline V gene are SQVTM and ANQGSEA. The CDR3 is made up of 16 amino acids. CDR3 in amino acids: CSVEPLEQGNQETQYF. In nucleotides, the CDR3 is TGCAGCGTTGAACCCCTCGAGCAGGGGAACCAAGAGACCCAGTACTTC.

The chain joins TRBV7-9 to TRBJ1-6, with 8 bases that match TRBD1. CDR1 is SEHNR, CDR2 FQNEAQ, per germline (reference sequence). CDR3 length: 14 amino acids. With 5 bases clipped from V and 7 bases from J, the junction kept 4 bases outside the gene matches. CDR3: CASSPQGDNSPLHF. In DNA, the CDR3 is TGTGCCAGCAGCCCACAGGGGGACAATTCACCCCTCCACTTT.

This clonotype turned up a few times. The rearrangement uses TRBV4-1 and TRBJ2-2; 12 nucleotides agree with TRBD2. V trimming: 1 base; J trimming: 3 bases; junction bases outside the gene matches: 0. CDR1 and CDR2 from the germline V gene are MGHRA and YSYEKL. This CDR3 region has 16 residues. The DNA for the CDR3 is TGCGCCAGCAGCCAAGGACTAGCGGGAGACACCGGGGAGCTGTTTTTT. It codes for CASSQGLAGDTGELFF.

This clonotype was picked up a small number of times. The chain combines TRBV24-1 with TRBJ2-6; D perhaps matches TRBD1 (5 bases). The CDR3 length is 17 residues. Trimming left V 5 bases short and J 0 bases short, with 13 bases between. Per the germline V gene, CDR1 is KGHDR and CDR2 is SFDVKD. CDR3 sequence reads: CATSGPTVSSGANVLTF. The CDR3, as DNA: TGTGCCACCAGTGGTCCGACAGTTAGCTCTGGGGCCAACGTCCTGACTTTC.